These T cell receptor beta chains were read from a single sample in a study of identical twins. One entry per CDR3 protein results from TCRdb running MiXCR on the 5' RACE reads. The sample gives 220,000 or so distinct CDR3 sequences, roughly 7% of which show up once; 3% to 4% is in the top ten. These data were likewise used in another study, on yellow fever vaccine responses in identical twins.

Input material: memory (CD45RO+) T cells sorted from blood. Source of these receptors: a woman aged 18-29 years in good health. Both conserved end residues are part of each CDR3. The D gene is left open where the match is weak. A row's size may be missing; if present it is once, few, many or a size class.

abundance: many
j_gene: TRBJ1-2
v_gene: TRBV20-1
d_gene: NA
CDR3aa: CSARFPQGGYTF
CDR3nt: TGCAGTGCTAGATTCCCCCAAGGGGGCTACACCTTC

abundance: NA
j_gene: TRBJ1-4
v_gene: TRBV11-2
d_gene: NA
CDR3aa: CASSFSPGGEKLFF
CDR3nt: TGTGCCAGCAGTTTTAGCCCCGGTGGCGAAAAACTGTTTTTT

abundance: many
j_gene: TRBJ1-3
v_gene: TRBV6-5
d_gene: NA
CDR3aa: CASSSGARNTIYF
CDR3nt: TGTGCCAGCAGTTCCGGGGCTAGAAACACCATATATTTT

abundance: NA
j_gene: TRBJ2-7
v_gene: TRBV7-9
d_gene: NA
CDR3aa: CASSFEGVGEQYF
CDR3nt: TGTGCCAGCAGCTTTGAGGGGGTCGGCGAGCAGTACTTC

abundance: many
j_gene: TRBJ2-4
v_gene: TRBV5-1
d_gene: TRBD1
CDR3aa: CASSSDTGVGGIQYF
CDR3nt: TGCGCCAGCAGCTCGGACACAGGGGTCGGTGGCATTCAGTACTTC

abundance: NA
j_gene: TRBJ2-3
v_gene: TRBV28
d_gene: NA
CDR3aa: CASSLTVQNTQYF
CDR3nt: TGTGCCAGCAGTTTAACGGTACAGAATACGCAGTATTTT

abundance: few
j_gene: TRBJ1-5
v_gene: TRBV28
d_gene: NA
CDR3aa: CASSFLTGGSNQPQHF
CDR3nt: TGTGCCAGCAGTTTCTTGACTGGGGGGAGCAATCAGCCCCAGCATTTT

abundance: NA
j_gene: TRBJ2-2
v_gene: TRBV6-4
d_gene: NA
CDR3aa: CASKLEGGTGELFF
CDR3nt: TGTGCCAGCAAGCTAGAAGGGGGCACCGGGGAGCTGTTTTTT

abundance: NA
j_gene: TRBJ2-1
v_gene: TRBV9
d_gene: NA
CDR3aa: CASSALDGGHNEQFF
CDR3nt: TGTGCCAGCAGCGCCCTGGACGGAGGCCACAATGAGCAGTTCTTC

abundance: few
j_gene: TRBJ2-1
v_gene: TRBV3-1
d_gene: TRBD1
CDR3aa: CASSPEGQGYNEQFF
CDR3nt: TGTGCCAGCAGCCCCGAGGGACAGGGGTACAATGAGCAGTTCTTC

abundance: NA
j_gene: TRBJ1-2
v_gene: TRBV7-2
d_gene: TRBD1
CDR3aa: CASSPQTGGGYGYTF
CDR3nt: TGTGCCAGCAGCCCACAGACAGGGGGCGGGTATGGCTACACCTTC

abundance: many
j_gene: TRBJ2-5
v_gene: TRBV12-3/TRBV12-4
d_gene: NA
CDR3aa: CASSSSTTQYF
CDR3nt: TGTGCCAGCAGTTCGAGTACGACCCAGTACTTC

abundance: NA
j_gene: TRBJ2-5
v_gene: TRBV12-3/TRBV12-4
d_gene: TRBD2
CDR3aa: CASSSPKRGGQETQYF
CDR3nt: TGTGCCAGCAGTTCCCCAAAGCGGGGGGGACAAGAGACCCAGTACTTC

abundance: many
j_gene: TRBJ2-1
v_gene: TRBV5-6
d_gene: TRBD1
CDR3aa: CASSFPGQGLFF
CDR3nt: TGTGCCAGCAGCTTCCCGGGACAGGGTCTGTTCTTC

abundance: NA
j_gene: TRBJ2-3
v_gene: TRBV25-1
d_gene: NA
CDR3aa: CASSEPDGLDTQYF
CDR3nt: TGTGCCAGCAGTGAACCCGACGGGCTAGATACGCAGTATTTT

abundance: many
j_gene: TRBJ2-7
v_gene: TRBV25-1
d_gene: TRBD1
CDR3aa: CASSVSDRVISYEQYF
CDR3nt: TGTGCCAGCAGTGTCTCGGACAGGGTAATTTCCTACGAGCAGTACTTC

abundance: few
j_gene: TRBJ1-1
v_gene: TRBV11-2
d_gene: NA
CDR3aa: CASTAGLVMFTEAFF
CDR3nt: TGTGCCAGCACCGCGGGGTTGGTTATGTTTACTGAAGCTTTCTTT

abundance: NA
j_gene: TRBJ2-1
v_gene: TRBV5-4
d_gene: NA
CDR3aa: CASSLDLGTYNEQFF
CDR3nt: TGTGCCAGCAGCTTGGATCTGGGAACCTACAATGAGCAGTTCTTC

abundance: many
j_gene: TRBJ2-1
v_gene: TRBV5-5
d_gene: TRBD2
CDR3aa: CASSFSLAGGYEQFF
CDR3nt: TGTGCCAGCAGCTTTAGCCTAGCGGGAGGGTATGAGCAGTTCTTC

abundance: few
j_gene: TRBJ1-6
v_gene: TRBV3-1
d_gene: NA
CDR3aa: CASSYKENSPLHF
CDR3nt: TGTGCCAGCAGCTATAAGGAGAATTCACCCCTCCACTTT

abundance: few
j_gene: TRBJ2-1
v_gene: TRBV20-1
d_gene: TRBD2
CDR3aa: CSASRTSGVYEQFF
CDR3nt: TGCAGTGCTAGTAGGACTAGCGGTGTCTATGAGCAGTTCTTC

abundance: NA
j_gene: TRBJ2-5
v_gene: TRBV27
d_gene: TRBD1
CDR3aa: CASRGTGRETQYF
CDR3nt: TGTGCCAGCAGGGGGACAGGGAGAGAGACCCAGTACTTC

abundance: many
j_gene: TRBJ2-2
v_gene: TRBV10-3
d_gene: NA
CDR3aa: CATRGGQGNTGELFF
CDR3nt: TGTGCCACCCGGGGGGGACAGGGGAACACCGGGGAGCTGTTTTTT

abundance: many
j_gene: TRBJ1-2
v_gene: TRBV4-1
d_gene: NA
CDR3aa: CASSQGIRAEGYTF
CDR3nt: TGCGCCAGCAGCCAAGGAATCAGGGCGGAAGGCTACACCTTC

abundance: NA
j_gene: TRBJ1-5
v_gene: TRBV15
d_gene: NA
CDR3aa: CATSRDREKPQHF
CDR3nt: TGTGCCACCAGCAGAGACAGGGAAAAGCCCCAGCATTTT

abundance: few
j_gene: TRBJ2-6
v_gene: TRBV4-1
d_gene: TRBD1
CDR3aa: CASSQPGQGSTNVLTF
CDR3nt: TGCGCCAGCAGCCAGCCCGGACAGGGAAGTACCAACGTCCTGACTTTC

abundance: many
j_gene: TRBJ2-6
v_gene: TRBV4-2
d_gene: TRBD2
CDR3aa: CASGLSTASGGAPGANVLTF
CDR3nt: TGTGCCAGCGGACTCTCAACCGCTAGCGGGGGGGCCCCTGGGGCCAACGTCCTGACTTTC

abundance: many
j_gene: TRBJ2-1
v_gene: TRBV12-3/TRBV12-4
d_gene: NA
CDR3aa: CASTRYNEQFF
CDR3nt: TGTGCCAGCACTCGATACAATGAGCAGTTCTTC

abundance: many
j_gene: TRBJ1-6
v_gene: TRBV5-1
d_gene: TRBD1
CDR3aa: CASSLKAGGSSPLHF
CDR3nt: TGCGCCAGCAGCTTGAAGGCAGGGGGCAGTTCACCCCTCCACTTT